Sequencing of this T cell receptor (beta chain) was carried out in a study of cytomegalovirus exposure and HLA in healthy donors. Germline-derived CDR1 and CDR2 are SGHAT and FQNNGV. The CDR3 totals 16 residues. J lost 1 base, V lost 5 bases, and 8 bases had no gene match. The PCR had 60 Vbeta and 13 Jbeta primers. Profiled with immunoSEQ multiplex PCR; TCRdb holds only in-frame clones, not every one. Of roughly 150,000 clones in the sample, roughly 70% were seen once. Sequencing used PBMCs. This chain connects TRBV11-2 to TRBJ1-1; TRBD1 aligns across 9 bases. The sequence came from a male donor in good health and CMV-seronegative. The CDR3 DNA reads as TGTGCCAGCAGCCCACTTCCGGGACAGGGGAACACTGAAGCTTTCTTT. Translation gives CASSPLPGQGNTEAFF.